This TCR beta chain stems from a study of regulatory T cells in long-lasting Graves disease. About this clonotype itself: Its antigen is unknown.

In germline, CDR1 is LGHDT, CDR2 YNNKEL (reference sequence). V gave up 0 bases and J gave up 6 bases, with 15 bases separating them. This CDR3 is built from 15 residues. For TCR beta, libraries came from iRepertoire HTBI primers and Arm-PCR of CDR3 regions. TCRdb processed the multiplex PCR reads anew with MiXCR; each CDR3 protein has one entry. Of fewer than 550,000 distinct CDR3 sequences listed, roughly a sixth were seen once; the top ten hold just under 25%. Time point given: newly diagnosed GD, antithyroid drugs for less than 3 months. Scientists built the TCR library using RNA that was extracted from PBMCs. The study, taken as a whole, reports: Persistent Graves' cases showed lower TCR diversity than newly diagnosed cases. No thyroid tissue was studied; the work used peripheral blood only.

Another study also made use of these data, one on T cells in Graves' hyperthyroidism and ophthalmopathy.

The V call is TRBV3-1, the J call TRBJ2-7, with D possibly matching TRBD2 (6 bases). This sequence was found in a woman aged 40 to 65 with Graves disease. The sample consisted of peripheral blood mononuclear cells (PBMCs), taken at new diagnosis, from a patient treated with antithyroid drugs. CDR3 DNA sequence: TGTGCCAGCAGCCAAGAGGAGGGAGGCTCCGTCGAGCAGTACTTC. Translating gives CASSQEEGGSVEQYF.